The entry that follows covers one T cell receptor beta chain sequence. Its antigen is unknown. No base-level quality is on record; no much larger clone is a single base apart. The CDR3 regions of human TCRbeta chains were analyzed by immunosequencing. Under the source paper's analysis protocol: Repertoire TCRs were checked for matches against a reference library of SARS-CoV-2-specific TCRs that had been generated using the MIRA antigen-specificity platform. Breadth was defined as the fraction of unique TCRs that were SARS-CoV-2-associated. Depth was defined as the fraction of total T cells that were SARS-CoV-2-associated. Using the MIRA data, each spike-specific TCR was mapped to the spike region that the TCR reacts to and placed in a CD4 or CD8 class. Log10-transformed breadth and depth values were compared by one-way ANOVA with Sidak's multiple comparisons tests. TCRdb stores this immuneACCESS table with in-frame sequences only. Part of the clones is absent; in the studies checked, under half of the shortfall reflects unresolved V genes, and no reason is known for the rest. V, J and clone size were drawn from that table, and D and trimming were deduced from the DNA. The sample table lists about 150,000 clones, about nine tenths of them with a count of one. Under 3.5% of the sample is taken by the ten largest.

The data are from a study of T cell responses to AZD1222 COVID-19 vaccine (dated by TCRdb to about 2021). For the study in its entirety: TCR sequencing was performed for over 230 trial participants, of whom some 200 were given two doses of AZD1222 and approximately 25 were given two doses of MenACWY control vaccine. Trial participants were enrolled by age into subgroups of 18-55, 56-69 and 70-plus years, and around 140, 26 and 57 TCR-sequenced participants, respectively, were included in these subgroups. The investigation overall reported the following: The 56-69-year group was small, and its depth increase did not reach significance, likely because of low power. After two AZD1222 doses, spike-specific TCR breadth and depth were significantly higher than at day 0 and than in MenACWY recipients. Reportedly, almost half of the unique spike-specific TCRs recognized epitopes lying outside the regions that are mutated in the B.1.351 and B.1.1.7 variants. CD4 TCRs associated with the vaccine covered the entire spike protein, and the dominant responses were in regions 160-218 and 743-854. Because no day 14 peak-response samples were available, repertoires were characterized only after the peak T cell response. Participants were mostly white British and included more females than males, and it was suggested by the authors that clonal diversity may have been underestimated. Conclusions about previously exposed vaccinees were limited because only five to seven AZD1222 recipients were SARS-CoV-2 seropositive at baseline.

According to the study, the label for this sample's time point signals: about 28 days (+/-7) after the second vaccine dose. AZD1222 recipients with second doses at about 4 weeks or about 12 weeks were pooled, because spike-specific TCR depth and breadth did not differ between schedules. The vaccinee samples were drawn from two UK trials, COV001 and COV002, one of which was a single-blind randomized controlled phase 2/3 trial testing AZD1222 (ChAdOx1 nCoV-19) in healthy adults. For TCRbeta chain sequencing, PBMC samples from trial participants were taken at day 0 and at day 28 after the second dose. The germline ends are 9 bases apart after V is trimmed by 3 bases and J by 0 bases. Counted from cysteine to phenylalanine, this CDR3 has 14 amino acids. Only CDR3 DNA remains: 42 bases, in frame from the first base. The CDR1 and CDR2 encoded by the germline V gene (reference sequence) are DFQATT and SNEGSKA.

The chain is encoded by TRBV20-1 joined to TRBJ1-5, with no reliable assignment of the D segment. Sequencing used peripheral blood, obtained 28 days after the second AZD1222 dose. The TCR originated in an adult who received the AZD1222 COVID-19 vaccine. The CDR3 reads CSASSGYSNQPQHF. The sequenced DNA is TGCAGTGCTAGTTCGGGATATAGCAATCAGCCCCAGCATTTT.